Below are 25 T cell receptor beta chains sequenced from a single sample in a study of blood T cell repertoires in COVID-19 (dated by TCRdb to 2019 to 2021). The library was prepared using the immunoSEQ multiplex PCR assay. In its TCRdb copy, this immuneACCESS table keeps in-frame sequences only and misses some clones. Where compared with another copy, unresolved V genes explain less than half of these, and the others have no known cause. Across this sample there are approximately 13,000 clones, with approximately 85% seen only once. 29% of the sample comes from the top ten. The sample taken for sequencing was peripheral blood. The receptors originated from a human donor in a cohort sampled during active COVID-19.

The V gene is TRBV9, the J gene TRBJ1-4; 9 nucleotides align to TRBD1. V lost 2 bases to trimming and J lost 8 bases; unmatched junction nucleotides: 7. Germline V CDR1 and CDR2: SGDLS, YYNGEE. This CDR3 spans 15 amino acids. The CDR3: CASSVGTGGAEKLFF. CDR3 DNA sequence: TGTGCCAGCAGCGTCGGCACAGGGGGCGCGGAAAAACTGTTTTTT.

The chain has TRBV7-7 and TRBJ2-5; 12 nucleotides align to TRBD2. This CDR3 is 15 amino acids long. With V trimmed by 3 bases and J by 4 bases, 3 bases remained unmatched. Germline lookup yields CDR1 SSHAT and CDR2 FNYEAQ (reference sequence). The DNA of the CDR3 is TGTGCCAGCAGCTTGGGGACTAGCGGGCCAGAGACCCAGTACTTC. Its translation is CASSLGTSGPETQYF.

The chain employs TRBV28 and TRBJ2-7, with D uncertain. Between the trimmed V and J ends, which lost 5 bases and 4 bases, there was a span of 9 bases. This CDR3 region has 12 residues. CDR1 and CDR2 (germline): MDHEN, SYDVKM. CDR3 in amino acids: CASSGQVYEQYF. CDR3 in DNA: TGTGCCAGCAGTGGGCAGGTGTACGAGCAGTACTTC.

CDR3 nucleotide sequence: TGTGCCAGCAGTCCTGGAGTCTCTGCACCTGCTGGCTACACCTTC. It specifies CASSPGVSAPAGYTF. The rearrangement uses TRBV6-5 and TRBJ1-2; D is undetermined. V shed 5 bases and J shed 7 bases, with 20 bases lying between them. Germline CDR1 is MNHEY and CDR2 is SVGAGI. This CDR3 has 15 amino acids.

CDR3 residues: CASSLRGGASGGVAYEQYF. As DNA, the CDR3 is TGTGCCAGCAGCTTACGAGGAGGGGCTAGCGGGGGAGTTGCCTACGAGCAGTACTTC. V is TRBV7-6 and J is TRBJ2-7, with TRBD2 matching over 10 bases. Per germline, CDR1 SGHVS and CDR2 FNYEAQ. After removal of 2 bases from V and 2 bases from J, the junction contained 15 bases not matched to a gene. This CDR3 has 19 residues.

The genes are TRBV5-1 and TRBJ1-5; D may be TRBD1 (6 bases). Per the germline V gene, CDR1 is SGHRS and CDR2 is YFSETQ. The CDR3 covers 13 residues. V was pared by 4 bases and J by 4 bases, with 9 bases between. In DNA, the CDR3 is TGCGCCAGCAGCCGGACAGAAAATCAGCCCCAGCATTTT. Translation gives CASSRTENQPQHF.

The J gene is TRBJ2-7, the V gene TRBV20-1; D possibly corresponds to TRBD1 (5 bases). The CDR3 extends over 10 amino acids. CDR1 and CDR2 from the germline V gene are DFQATT and SNEGSKA (reference sequence). V was pared by 3 bases and J by 9 bases, with 9 bases between. The CDR3 region has the DNA TGCAGTGCTAGTCAAGGGGTGCAGTACTTC. Residues: CSASQGVQYF.

V and J are TRBV5-1 and TRBJ1-2; D is possibly TRBD1 (5 bases). This CDR3 is 14 amino acids long. The germline V gene encodes CDR1 SGHRS and CDR2 YFSETQ. V was cut by 4 bases and J by 4 bases, with 14 bases left in between. The CDR3: CASSPSGETYGYTF. The CDR3 DNA follows: TGCGCCAGCAGCCCTTCGGGGGAGACCTATGGCTACACCTTC.

The chain uses TRBV6-6 and TRBJ1-3; 8 positions agree with TRBD1. Trimming at V came to 5 bases and at J to 0 bases, leaving 9 bases not matched to a gene. From germline, CDR1 is MNHNY and CDR2 SVGAGI (reference sequence). There are 17 residues in the CDR3. As DNA, the CDR3 is TGTGCCAGCAGTCCAGTCCCAGGGGGCTTCTCTGGAAACACCATATATTTT. It yields the protein CASSPVPGGFSGNTIYF.

The chain employs TRBV4-2 and TRBJ1-5; D is possibly TRBD1 (5 bases). Germline V gives CDR1 LGHNA, CDR2 YNFKEQ. V was pared by 0 bases and J by 3 bases, with 12 bases between. There are 16 residues in the CDR3. This chain's CDR3 is CASSQDGRGPNQPQHF. CDR3 coding DNA: TGTGCCAGCAGCCAAGACGGAAGGGGCCCCAATCAGCCCCAGCATTTT.

The chain links TRBV23-1 to TRBJ2-7, with a possible D match to TRBD1 (6 bases). TRBV23-1 qualifies as an ORF whose function is uncertain. This CDR3 has 14 residues. The V and J ends lost 2 bases and 3 bases respectively, with 11 bases between them. The CDR3 DNA reads TGCGCCAGCAGTCAAGGGTCCAGGGGCTACGAGCAGTACTTC. Translated, it gives CASSQGSRGYEQYF.

The chain uses TRBV30 and TRBJ1-6; D ambiguous. Germline CDR1 and CDR2: GTSNPN and SVGIG (reference sequence). The CDR3 runs to 14 residues. Deletions cut 0 bases from V and 5 bases from J, with 8 bases between. Here the CDR3 DNA reads TGTGCCTGGAGTGTGGGCCAGAATAATTCACCCCTCCACTTT. Protein: CAWSVGQNNSPLHF.

J is TRBJ2-7 and V is TRBV3-1 (or the pseudogene TRBV3-2); D is perhaps TRBD2 (5 bases). The length of the CDR3 is 15 residues. The germline V and J ends were trimmed by 0 bases and 5 bases, with 14 bases remaining between them. Germline CDR1 LGHDT, CDR2 YNNKEL (reference sequence). CDR3 amino acids: CASSQDPGRRDEQYF. In nucleotides, the CDR3 is TGTGCCAGCAGCCAAGACCCTGGCCGGCGGGACGAGCAGTACTTC.

The V gene is TRBV2, the J gene TRBJ1-4, with 8 bases matching TRBD1. From germline, CDR1 is SNHLY and CDR2 FYNNEI. After removal of 8 bases from V and 3 bases from J, the junction contained 5 bases not matched to a gene. The CDR3 runs to 14 residues. CDR3 nucleotide sequence: TGTGCCAGCGGCGGACAGGGTGCTAATGAAAAACTGTTTTTT. This gives the protein CASGGQGANEKLFF.

The chain recombines TRBV20-1 with TRBJ2-7; D perhaps matches TRBD1 (5 bases). Deletions cut 1 base from V and 6 bases from J, with 7 bases between. Germline V gene lookup returns CDR1 DFQATT and CDR2 SNEGSKA (reference sequence). The CDR3 has 11 amino acids. CDR3 bases: TGCAGTGCTAGAGTCAGGGCCGAGCAGTACTTC. Its translation is CSARVRAEQYF.

The CDR3 bases are TGCGCCAGCAGCGCCCGAAGTCGGCCAGGGGGACGAACCGGGGAGCTGTTTTTT. This translates into CASSARSRPGGRTGELFF. The J gene is TRBJ2-2, the V gene TRBV4-3; 7 bases match TRBD1. V lost 5 bases, J lost 5 bases, and 17 bases stayed unmatched. Germline loops: CDR1 LGHNA, CDR2 YSLEER. The CDR3 is made up of 18 amino acids.

The chain carries TRBV6-1 and TRBJ2-3, with 10 nucleotides matching TRBD2. The CDR3 totals 16 residues. Germline V lookup: CDR1 MNHNS, CDR2 SASEGT. V lost 4 bases and J lost 0; bases outside the gene matches: 4. The CDR3 reads CASSGTSGTSTDTQYF. The CDR3 region has the DNA TGTGCCAGCAGTGGGACTAGCGGAACTAGCACAGATACGCAGTATTTT.

The chain has TRBV27 and TRBJ2-7; TRBD2 agrees at 8 bases. Germline V gives CDR1 MNHEY, CDR2 SMNVEV (reference sequence). V dropped 5 bases and J dropped 2; count of bases not matched to a gene: 2. CDR3 length: 13 amino acids. CDR3 DNA: TGTGCCAGCAGTCCGGGACTAGCCTACGAGCAGTACTTC. Translated, it gives CASSPGLAYEQYF.

The CDR3 nucleotides are TGTGCCAGCAGCTTAACCCTAGCGGGGGAGAGCTCCTACGAGCAGTACTTC. As protein: CASSLTLAGESSYEQYF. This sequence joins TRBV7-9 and TRBJ2-7; 10 positions agree with TRBD2. Germline V CDR1 and CDR2: SEHNR, FQNEAQ (reference sequence). V trimming: 2 bases; J trimming: 0 bases; junction bases outside the gene matches: 7. CDR3 length equals 17 residues. Full variable domain (remainder filled in from reference TRBV7-9 and TRBJ2-7): DTGVSQNPRHKITKRGQNVTFRCDPISEHNRLYWYRQTLGQGPEFLTYFQNEAQLEKSRLLSDRFSAERPKGSFSTLEIQRTEQGDSAMYLCASSLTLAGESSYEQYFGPGTRLTVT.

This clone was observed once. The rearrangement joins TRBV5-1 to TRBJ2-5; D not certain. The V gene's germline CDR1 is SGHRS and CDR2 YFSETQ. CDR3 length: 13 residues. The V end lost 4 bases, the J end lost 4 bases, and 11 bases lay between the germline ends. This chain's CDR3 is CASSPPIGETQYF. CDR3 sequence (DNA): TGCGCCAGCAGCCCCCCCATCGGAGAGACCCAGTACTTC.

The J gene is TRBJ1-2, the V gene TRBV3-1 (or the pseudogene TRBV3-2); TRBD1 is a possible D gene (6 bases). The CDR3 covers 13 residues. Looked up from germline, CDR1 is LGHDT and CDR2 is YNNKEL (reference sequence). Trimming pared 6 bases from V and 6 bases from J, leaving 14 bases between. The CDR3 protein is CASREAGVDGYTF. DNA for the CDR3: TGTGCCAGCAGGGAAGCAGGGGTGGATGGCTACACCTTC.

This chain uses TRBV10-3 with TRBJ1-3; D unresolved. CDR1 is ENHRY and CDR2 is SYGVKD in the germline V gene. Trimming cost V 11 bases and J 4 bases, with 9 bases left between them. The CDR3 extends over 11 amino acids. The CDR3 DNA is TGTGCCCTAAGAGAGGGAAACACCATATATTTT. The encoded protein is CALREGNTIYF.

The V and J genes are TRBV27 and TRBJ2-5, with 7 bases that match TRBD2. In germline, CDR1 is MNHEY, CDR2 SMNVEV (reference sequence). This CDR3 region has 13 residues. Trimming removed 9 bases from V and 1 base from J; junction bases left unmatched: 5. CDR3 sequence: CASGGGPQETQYF. The CDR3 nucleotides are TGTGCCAGTGGCGGGGGTCCCCAAGAGACCCAGTACTTC.

The table lists this clone with a count of one. The chain joins TRBV6-2 or TRBV6-3 to TRBJ2-7, with unresolved D. Germline CDR1 reads MNHEY; CDR2 reads SVGEGT. The CDR3 runs to 15 residues. Trimming pared 5 bases from V and 0 bases from J, leaving 14 bases between. DNA for the CDR3: TGTGCCAGCAGTACGTACAAAGACACCTCCTACGAGCAGTACTTC. Its translation: CASSTYKDTSYEQYF.

The chain is built from TRBV23-1 and TRBJ2-7; D is possibly TRBD1 (7 bases). TRBV23-1 is filed as an ORF, its function uncertain. The ends were cut back, 3 bases at V and 1 base at J, with 19 bases in the middle. The CDR3 consists of 17 residues. Here the CDR3 reads CASSHTPEQGGSYEQYF. The CDR3 DNA sequence: TGCGCCAGCAGTCACACGCCGGAGCAGGGGGGATCCTACGAGCAGTACTTC.